Following are 5 T cell receptor beta chains from one sample sequenced in a study of T cell repertoires in cytomegalovirus infection (dated by TCRdb to the late 2010s). Taken with the paper, the label for treatment or condition translates to: in vitro stimulation with specific CMV peptide epitopes to enrich CMV-specific T cells. Their antigens are not known. The data were produced on an Illumina HiSeq 1500. TCRdb took the public reads, trimmed them with fastp at Q25, ran MiXCR for clone calling and kept in-frame beta chains. Each entry merges the rows of one CDR3 protein and shows their most common DNA and genes. The table for this sample lists hundreds of thousands of distinct CDR3 sequences; roughly 34% of them were counted only once. Roughly 15% of the sample is taken by the ten largest. The sequences come from cultured PBMCs, collected from culture after CMV antigen stimulation. Every receptor here comes from a human donor in good health (CMV status not recorded). Some clones in this sample may be carry-over from other donors' samples.

Of note for this clonotype: A much larger clone lies a single base off, so this may be a read error. The chain uses TRBV7-2 and TRBJ1-1; tentative D call: TRBD1 (6 bases). CDR1 and CDR2 from the germline V gene are SGHTA and FQGNSA. V gave up 2 bases and J gave up 5 bases, with 12 bases separating them. This CDR3 region has 14 residues. The CDR3 bases are TGTACCAGCAGCTTAAACACAGGGTGGACTGAAGCTTTCTTT. The encoded protein is CTSSLNTGWTEAFF.

This clonotype was picked up a small number of times. The genes are TRBV19 and TRBJ1-1; no reliable D call. V lost 4 bases, J lost 5 bases, and 11 bases lay in between. In germline, CDR1 is LNHDA, CDR2 SQIVND (reference sequence). The CDR3 runs to 13 residues. CDR3 residues: CASSTTQGTEAFF. Here the CDR3 DNA reads TGTGCCAGTAGTACTACTCAAGGGACTGAAGCTTTCTTT.

This clonotype was detected only a few times. The chain recombines TRBV12-3 or TRBV12-4 with TRBJ2-5; 9 bases fit TRBD1. The CDR3 runs to 15 residues. The V and J ends lost 7 bases and 2 bases, in that order; junction bases with no gene match: 8. As DNA, the CDR3 is TGTGCCAGCAAATCACCGGGACAGGGTCAAGAGACCCAGTACTTC. It is translated as CASKSPGQGQETQYF.

This chain joins TRBV30 and TRBJ2-1; no definite D call. From germline, CDR1 is GTSNPN and CDR2 SVGIG (reference sequence). The V end lost 0 bases, the J end lost 1 base, and 1 base lay between the germline ends. CDR3 size: 12 residues. The CDR3 coding sequence is TGTGCCTGGAGTGTATCCTACAATGAGCAGTTCTTC. Protein: CAWSVSYNEQFF.

V gene TRBV6-2 or TRBV6-3 combines with J gene TRBJ2-1; TRBD2 matches at 12 bases. With 5 bases clipped from V and 8 bases from J, the junction kept 13 bases outside the gene matches. This CDR3 region has 17 residues. Germline V gene sequence: CDR1 MNHEY, CDR2 SVGEGT. This CDR3 is CASSLLQTSGSGDEQFF. As DNA, the CDR3 is TGTGCCAGCAGTCTTCTCCAGACTAGCGGGAGTGGAGATGAGCAGTTCTTC.